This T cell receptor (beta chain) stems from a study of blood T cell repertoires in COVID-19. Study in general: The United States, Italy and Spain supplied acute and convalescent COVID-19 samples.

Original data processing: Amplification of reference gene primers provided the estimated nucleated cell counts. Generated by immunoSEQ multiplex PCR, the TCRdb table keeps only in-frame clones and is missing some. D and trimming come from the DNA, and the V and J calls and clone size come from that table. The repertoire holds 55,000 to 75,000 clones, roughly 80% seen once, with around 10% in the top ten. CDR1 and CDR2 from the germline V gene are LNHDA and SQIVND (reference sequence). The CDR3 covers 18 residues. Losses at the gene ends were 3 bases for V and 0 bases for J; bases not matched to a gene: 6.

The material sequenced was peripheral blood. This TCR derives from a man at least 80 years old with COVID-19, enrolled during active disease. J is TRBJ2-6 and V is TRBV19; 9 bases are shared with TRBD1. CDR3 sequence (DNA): TGTGCCAGTAGTATCAGGGACAGGGCTTCCTCTGGGGCCAACGTCCTGACTTTC. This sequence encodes CASSIRDRASSGANVLTF.